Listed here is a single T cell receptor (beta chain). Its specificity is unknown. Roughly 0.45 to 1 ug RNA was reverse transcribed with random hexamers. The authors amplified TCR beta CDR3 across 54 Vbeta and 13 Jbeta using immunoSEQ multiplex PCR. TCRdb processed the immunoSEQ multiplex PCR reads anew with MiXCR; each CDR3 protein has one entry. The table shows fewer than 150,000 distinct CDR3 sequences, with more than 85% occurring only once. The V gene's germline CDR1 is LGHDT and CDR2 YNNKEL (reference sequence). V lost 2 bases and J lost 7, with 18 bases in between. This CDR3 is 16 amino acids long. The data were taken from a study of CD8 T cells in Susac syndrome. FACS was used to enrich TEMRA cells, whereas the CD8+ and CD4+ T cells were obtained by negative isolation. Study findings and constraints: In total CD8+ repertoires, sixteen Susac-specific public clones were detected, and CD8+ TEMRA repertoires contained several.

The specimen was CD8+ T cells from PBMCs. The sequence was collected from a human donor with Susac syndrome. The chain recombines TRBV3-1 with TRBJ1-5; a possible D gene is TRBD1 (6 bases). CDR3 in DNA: TGTGCCAGCAGCCAATCGTACAGGGCGGGAGACCAGCCCCAGCATTTT. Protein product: CASSQSYRAGDQPQHF.